Below are 24 T cell receptor beta chains sequenced from a single sample in a study of blood T cells in healthy people across ages. Primed by a sample-barcoded 5' primer and a J-beta primer mix, a second PCR proceeded for roughly 7 to 12 cycles. TCRdb passed the 5' RACE reads through MiXCR, listing each CDR3 protein once. The data contain 1.5 million or so distinct CDR3 sequences, about 43% of them singletons. Material: blood. The receptors were sampled from a young woman in good health.

The V and J genes are TRBV20-1 and TRBJ2-5; 8 positions match TRBD2. J lost 3 bases, V lost 7 bases, and 7 bases had no gene match. Germline CDR1 reads DFQATT; CDR2 reads SNEGSKA (reference sequence). The CDR3 runs to 13 residues. The CDR3 nucleotides are TGCAGTGGAATGGGACTAGTGGAAGAGACCCAGTACTTC. Amino acids: CSGMGLVEETQYF.

The CDR3 region has the DNA TGCAGTGTGGCCTTAAGCAACATCCCGCGGGAGAGAAATGAGCAGTTCTTC. Encoded protein: CSVALSNIPRERNEQFF. The rearrangement uses TRBV20-1 and TRBJ2-1, with TRBD2 matching 7 bases. CDR1 is DFQATT and CDR2 is SNEGSKA in the germline V gene (reference sequence). The V segment lost 7 bases and the J segment 7 bases; nucleotides outside the gene matches: 22. There are 17 residues in the CDR3.

On this clonotype: At one boundary the junction diverges from the germline segment, which might be a read error. The chain employs TRBV10-3 and TRBJ2-5; TRBD1 matches 10 bases. This CDR3 contains 15 residues. CDR1 and CDR2 from the germline V gene are ENHRY and SYGVKD. The CDR3, as DNA: TGTGCCACTAAGTCCGGGACAGGGGTTCCAGAGGCCCAGTACTTC. Translating it yields CATKSGTGVPEAQYF.

The chain couples TRBV3-1 to TRBJ2-5; 9 bases are a match to TRBD1. The CDR3 is 17 amino acids. Germline assignment: CDR1 LGHDT and CDR2 YNNKEL (reference sequence). The trim removed 4 bases at V and 5 bases at J, leaving 14 bases unmatched. CDR3 in DNA: TGTGCCAGCAGCCCCTCGACTGACAGGGGGGTGAAGGAGACCCAGTACTTC. This translates into CASSPSTDRGVKETQYF.

The rearrangement links TRBV6-2 or TRBV6-3 to TRBJ2-7; 13 nucleotides align to TRBD2. The CDR3 has 17 residues. J was trimmed by 5 bases and V by 6 bases; bases with no gene match: 13. CDR1 and CDR2 (germline): MNHEY, SVGEGT. The CDR3 region is CASSPQTSGRATHEQYF. For the CDR3, the DNA is TGTGCCAGCAGCCCACAAACTAGCGGGAGGGCCACCCACGAGCAGTACTTC.

The J gene is TRBJ2-7, the V gene TRBV27; TRBD2 matches 9 bases. Losses at the gene ends were 4 bases for V and 9 bases for J; bases not matched to a gene: 7. The CDR3 is 13 residues long. Germline loops: CDR1 MNHEY, CDR2 SMNVEV (reference sequence). CDR3 region: CASSSGLANVQYF. In DNA, the CDR3 is TGTGCCAGCAGTTCGGGACTAGCTAACGTGCAGTACTTC.

This chain connects TRBV20-1 to TRBJ2-5; weak D call: TRBD2 (7 bases). V was clipped by 6 bases and J by 1 base, with 12 bases between them. The length of the CDR3 is 13 residues. Germline V lookup: CDR1 DFQATT, CDR2 SNEGSKA (reference sequence). The CDR3 region has the DNA TGCAGTGCCACGGGGGGCACCCAAGAGACCCAGTACTTC. This translates into CSATGGTQETQYF.

The chain links TRBV6-5 to TRBJ2-1; TRBD2 matches 10 bases. The better agreement between TRBJ2-7 and the DNA end casts doubt on the J call. The CDR3 is 15 amino acids. The germline gives CDR1 MNHEY, CDR2 SVGAGI. CDR3 residues: CASSLTSGAYNEQYF. CDR3 in DNA: TGTGCCAGCAGTCTCACTAGCGGGGCTTACAATGAGCAGTACTTC.

J is TRBJ2-5 and V is TRBV29-1, with D maybe TRBD1 (6 bases). Germline values: CDR1 SQVTM, CDR2 ANQGSEA. This CDR3 comprises 14 residues. V lost 6 bases and J lost 7, with 21 bases in between. The CDR3 spells CSVLRGTSSGTQYF. CDR3 sequence (DNA): TGCAGCGTCCTCAGGGGCACCTCTTCGGGGACCCAGTACTTC.

This chain links TRBV10-3 with TRBJ2-1; 10 bases are a match to TRBD2. The J call is doubtful: the DNA matches TRBJ2-7 better. The CDR3 runs 17 residues. Germline values: CDR1 ENHRY, CDR2 SYGVKD. CDR3 sequence: CAISESASGSAYNEQYF. The CDR3 DNA reads as TGTGCCATCAGTGAGTCAGCTAGCGGGAGTGCCTACAATGAGCAGTACTTC.

The rearrangement links TRBV4-1 to TRBJ2-5, with D maybe TRBD2 (6 bases). The CDR3 consists of 15 residues. Germline-derived CDR1 and CDR2 are MGHRA and YSYEKL. V was trimmed by 0 bases and J by 11 bases, leaving 19 bases between them. CDR3 region: CASSQEGLASNEQYF. CDR3 coding DNA: TGCGCCAGCAGCCAAGAAGGGCTAGCGTCCAATGAGCAGTACTTC.

This clonotype has a count of ten or more. The genes are TRBV3-1 and TRBJ1-2, with TRBD1 as a possible D gene (5 bases). The CDR3 is 15 residues long. Trimming stripped 4 bases from V and 9 bases from J, with 21 bases between. CDR1 and CDR2 (germline): LGHDT, YNNKEL (reference sequence). The chain's CDR3 is CASSLGAYRAWSYTF. The CDR3 DNA follows: TGTGCCAGCAGCCTAGGGGCGTACCGGGCTTGGAGCTACACCTTC.

The table lists this clonotype with a few counts. The chain is built from TRBV7-9 and TRBJ2-1, with TRBD1 identical over 9 bases. The CDR3 has 16 amino acids. In germline, CDR1 is SEHNR, CDR2 FQNEAQ (reference sequence). The ends lost 5 bases at V and 2 bases at J; junction bases unmatched: 7. The DNA for the CDR3 is TGTGCCAGCAGCCCTAGAGGGACAGGGCCCTACAATGAGCAGTTCTTC. It translates to CASSPRGTGPYNEQFF. Together with reference TRBV7-9 and TRBJ2-1, the CDR3 gives the full variable domain: DTGVSQNPRHKITKRGQNVTFRCDPISEHNRLYWYRQTLGQGPEFLTYFQNEAQLEKSRLLSDRFSAERPKGSFSTLEIQRTEQGDSAMYLCASSPRGTGPYNEQFFGPGTRLTVL.

This chain connects TRBV3-1 to TRBJ1-2; D perhaps matches TRBD1 (5 bases). The germline V gene encodes CDR1 LGHDT and CDR2 YNNKEL (reference sequence). This CDR3 is 15 amino acids long. V lost 3 bases, J lost 4 bases, and 15 bases lay in between. CDR3 protein: CASSHTGTPVYGYTF. In DNA form, the CDR3 reads TGTGCCAGCAGCCATACCGGGACTCCCGTCTATGGCTACACCTTC.

This clonotype was found a few times. This chain links TRBV7-9 with TRBJ2-5; 8 nucleotides agree with TRBD2. Trimming took 2 bases from V and 5 from J; bases not matched to a gene: 7. This CDR3 region has 15 residues. From germline, CDR1 is SEHNR and CDR2 FQNEAQ (reference sequence). The CDR3 DNA reads as TGTGCCAGCAGCTTATCCCCGACTAGCGTGGAGACCCAGTACTTC. Amino acids: CASSLSPTSVETQYF.

With regard to this clonotype: The germline gene is not matched at one end of the junction; a read error may be the cause. This chain joins TRBV6-6 and TRBJ2-7, with D perhaps TRBD1 (6 bases). CDR1 and CDR2 from the germline V gene are MNHNY and SVGAGI (reference sequence). The CDR3 is 14 residues long. In DNA form, the CDR3 reads TGTGCCAGCAGCCTAACCACAGGGTTGGGTGAGCAGTCCTTC. Its translation is CASSLTTGLGEQSF.

The V gene is TRBV6-2 or TRBV6-3, the J gene TRBJ2-1, with TRBD1 as a possible D gene (5 bases). The CDR3 length is 13 residues. V lost 4 bases to trimming and J lost 13 bases, with 17 bases between them. Germline V lookup: CDR1 MNHEY, CDR2 SVGEGT. CDR3 amino acids: CASSFAGQGEQFF. DNA for the CDR3: TGTGCCAGCAGTTTCGCCGGGCAGGGCGAACAGTTCTTC.

A few counts support this clonotype. The chain couples TRBV28 to TRBJ1-5; 8 bases are shared with TRBD1. From germline, CDR1 is MDHEN and CDR2 SYDVKM. V dropped 6 bases and J dropped 6; count of bases not matched to a gene: 7. The CDR3 is made up of 14 amino acids. CDR3 nucleotides: TGTGCCAGCAGCCCCGACAGGGGTGTTCAGCCCCAGCATTTT. Translation gives CASSPDRGVQPQHF.

V and J are TRBV4-2 and TRBJ2-2; D ambiguous. CDR1 LGHNA and CDR2 YNFKEQ come from the germline V gene. This CDR3 spans 14 amino acids. V was shortened by 0 bases and J by 6 bases, with 8 bases between the two germline ends. The CDR3 loop is CASSQDVGSGELFF. The CDR3 coding sequence is TGTGCCAGCAGCCAAGATGTGGGGTCCGGGGAGCTGTTTTTT.

V is TRBV6-1 and J is TRBJ2-7; D possibly corresponds to TRBD2 (6 bases). Germline V gene lookup returns CDR1 MNHNS and CDR2 SASEGT. The V and J ends lost 0 bases and 3 bases respectively, with 15 bases between them. The CDR3 totals 16 residues. CDR3 sequence reads: CASSEAGWGVGYEQYF. CDR3 sequence (DNA): TGTGCCAGCAGTGAAGCTGGGTGGGGGGTCGGCTACGAGCAGTACTTC.

This clonotype came up a few times. The chain joins TRBV2 to TRBJ2-1; 7 bases fit TRBD2. Germline assignment: CDR1 SNHLY and CDR2 FYNNEI. The CDR3 totals 15 residues. Trimming removed 6 bases from V and 10 bases from J; junction bases left unmatched: 15. The CDR3 protein is CASSYVRGGVDEQFF. CDR3 sequence (DNA): TGTGCCAGCAGCTACGTAAGGGGAGGGGTCGACGAGCAGTTCTTC. The full variable domain, its missing parts supplied by reference TRBV2 and TRBJ2-1, is EPEVTQTPSHQVTQMGQEVILRCVPISNHLYFYWYRQILGQKVEFLVSFYNNEISEKSEIFDDQFSVERPDGSNFTLKIRSTKLEDSAMYFCASSYVRGGVDEQFFGPGTRLTVL.

The CDR3 spells CSARGSGTGQQETQYF. In DNA form, the CDR3 reads TGCAGTGCTAGAGGGTCGGGGACAGGGCAACAAGAGACCCAGTACTTC. The chain combines TRBV20-1 with TRBJ2-5, with 9 bases fitting TRBD1. Germline V lookup: CDR1 DFQATT, CDR2 SNEGSKA (reference sequence). V shed 1 base, J shed 2 bases, and the junction held 8 bases outside the gene matches. This CDR3 comprises 16 residues.

This CDR3 reads CASSPNGLAKETQYF. CDR3 DNA sequence: TGTGCCAGCAGCCCTAACGGACTGGCTAAAGAGACCCAGTACTTC. The genes are TRBV7-3 and TRBJ2-5, with a possible D match to TRBD2 (5 bases). Deletions cut 5 bases from V and 3 bases from J, with 16 bases between. Germline CDR1 reads SGHTA; CDR2 reads FQGTGA. The CDR3 has 15 amino acids.

The rearrangement uses TRBV20-1 and TRBJ2-3; 9 nucleotides match TRBD2. V was pared by 6 bases and J by 2 bases, with 9 bases of the junction left unmatched. Looked up from germline, CDR1 is DFQATT and CDR2 is SNEGSKA (reference sequence). There are 15 residues in the CDR3. CDR3 protein: CSAQRGAEITDTQYF. CDR3 DNA: TGCAGTGCACAGCGGGGGGCCGAAATCACAGATACGCAGTATTTT.